Listed below are T cell receptor beta chains from one sample, sequenced in a study of spatial heterogeneity in lung cancer. TCRdb reanalysed the 5' RACE reads using MiXCR and keeps one entry per CDR3 protein. The sample holds some 22,000 distinct CDR3 sequences, approximately 2.5% seen once. The sample here was lung tumor tissue, taken at surgery. Receptors were obtained from a male donor with early-stage non-small cell lung cancer. Both conserved end residues are part of each CDR3. A D gene is named only where the DNA matches it firmly. Expanded clones get a size class; other rows say once, few or many, or leave the size out.

TGTGCCAGCAGCTTAGTTGCGGGAGGCGTGGGCACCGGGGAGCTGTTTTTT | CASSLVAGGVGTGELFF | TRBD2 | TRBV7-2 | many | TRBJ2-2
TGTGCCAGCAGCATGACAGGGATGAAGACCCAGTACTTC | CASSMTGMKTQYF | TRBD1 | TRBV7-2 | many | TRBJ2-5
TGTGCCAGCAGCCTGGGGCGGGGGGCGGACACTGAAGCTTTCTTT | CASSLGRGADTEAFF | . | TRBV7-9 | many | TRBJ1-1
TGCAGCGTTCACCAGGGACAGAAGGGCTATGGCTACACCTTC | CSVHQGQKGYGYTF | TRBD1 | TRBV29-1 | medium-sized | TRBJ1-2
TGTGCCAGCAGCCCGGGGCGCTATGGCTACACCTTC | CASSPGRYGYTF | . | TRBV12-3/TRBV12-4 | many | TRBJ1-2
TGTGCCGGCGAGGGACGGAACTATGGCTACACCTTC | CAGEGRNYGYTF | . | TRBV6-1 | many | TRBJ1-2
TGTGCCAGCAGCCAAGAAAGCTTCCAAGAGACCCAGTACTTC | CASSQESFQETQYF | . | TRBV3-1 | many | TRBJ2-5
TGTGCCAGCAGCGCAGTCCAAGGCTTGAGGGAGCTGTTTTTT | CASSAVQGLRELFF | . | TRBV7-2 | many | TRBJ2-2
TGTGCCAGCAGTCAGTGGGGAGGAGAGGGTCAGCCCCAGCATTTT | CASSQWGGEGQPQHF | . | TRBV12-3/TRBV12-4 | many | TRBJ1-5
TGTGCCATCAGTGACCTTGCGGGACAGGGGGCTGATCAGCCCCAGCATTTT | CAISDLAGQGADQPQHF | TRBD1 | TRBV10-3 | many | TRBJ1-5
TGTGCCAGCAGCCAAGGACTAGCGCAGGACAATGAGCAGTTCTTC | CASSQGLAQDNEQFF | TRBD2 | TRBV4-2 | many | TRBJ2-1
TGCAGCGTTCGTTTGGGAATCACTGAAGCTTTCTTT | CSVRLGITEAFF | . | TRBV29-1 | many | TRBJ1-1
TGTGCCAGCAGTTACGGGTGGACCTCCTACGAGCAGTACTTC | CASSYGWTSYEQYF | . | TRBV6-5 | many | TRBJ2-7
TGTGCCAGCAGTTCACTAGCGGGAGGGACAGATACGCAGTATTTT | CASSSLAGGTDTQYF | TRBD2 | TRBV6-2/TRBV6-3 | many | TRBJ2-3
TGTGCCAGCAGTCATAGCGGGGGAAGAAACAATGAGCAGTTCTTC | CASSHSGGRNNEQFF | TRBD2 | TRBV6-5 | many | TRBJ2-1
TGTGCCAGCAGCTTGGACAGGTCCTACGAGCAGTACTTC | CASSLDRSYEQYF | . | TRBV5-5 | many | TRBJ2-7
TGTGCCAGCAGTTGGGGGGAGACCCAGTACTTC | CASSWGETQYF | . | TRBV6-5 | many | TRBJ2-5
TGTGCCAGCTCTCCGGGACTGCAAGAGACCCAGTACTTC | CASSPGLQETQYF | . | TRBV18 | many | TRBJ2-5
TGTGCCAGCAGCCAAGATCGCTCTGGAAACACCATATATTTT | CASSQDRSGNTIYF | . | TRBV14 | many | TRBJ1-3
TGTGCCAGCAGCTATCAAGGACTGCAAACCGGGGAGCTGTTTTTT | CASSYQGLQTGELFF | . | TRBV7-2 | many | TRBJ2-2
TGCGCCAGCAGCCGGGACAGGTTTCAGAACACTGAAGCTTTCTTT | CASSRDRFQNTEAFF | TRBD1 | TRBV5-1 | many | TRBJ1-1
TGCAGTGCTAGAATTCCTCGCGGGGCAACAGAAGCTTTCTTT | CSARIPRGATEAFF | . | TRBV20-1 | many | TRBJ1-1
TGTGCCAGCAGCGGTAGCGGAACCTACGAGCAGTACTTC | CASSGSGTYEQYF | . | TRBV9 | many | TRBJ2-7
TGTGCCAGCACGTTGAGAAACGGCTATGGCTACACCTTC | CASTLRNGYGYTF | . | TRBV2 | many | TRBJ1-2
TGTGCCAGCAGTTACACAAACAGAATTAATAGCAATCAGCCCCAGCATTTT | CASSYTNRINSNQPQHF | . | TRBV6-2/TRBV6-3 | . | TRBJ1-5
TGTGCCATCAGTGAGATGGCAGGGGGGCACTACGAGCAGTACTTC | CAISEMAGGHYEQYF | . | TRBV10-3 | many | TRBJ2-7
TGTGCCACCACAGGACCAACGAACACCGGGGAGCTGTTTTTT | CATTGPTNTGELFF | . | TRBV24-1 | few | TRBJ2-2
TGTGCCAGCTCATCCGGGACAGGGGTAATCTTGTACTTC | CASSSGTGVILYF | TRBD1 | TRBV18 | many | TRBJ2-7
TGTGCCAGCAGCTTGGGGGGACTAGCGGCAGACAATGAGCAGTTCTTC | CASSLGGLAADNEQFF | TRBD2 | TRBV5-4 | many | TRBJ2-1
TGTGCCAGCAGCTCCATGTACAGCCGGAGCGGGAGTTTGGTTACCGGGGAGCTGTTTTTT | CASSSMYSRSGSLVTGELFF | TRBD2 | TRBV7-9 | many | TRBJ2-2
TGTGCCAGCAGCCATAGCGGGAGTCGTGATGAGCAGTTCTTC | CASSHSGSRDEQFF | . | TRBV21-1 | many | TRBJ2-1
TGCGCCAGCAGCACGGACAGCGGGCCCTACAATGAGCAGTTCTTC | CASSTDSGPYNEQFF | . | TRBV5-1 | many | TRBJ2-1
TGTGCCACGTTAAACAGGGGGCCGGCGGGAAACACCATATATTTT | CATLNRGPAGNTIYF | TRBD1 | TRBV10-3 | many | TRBJ1-3
TGTGCCAGCAGCCGGGGGGGAGACGAGCAGTACTTC | CASSRGGDEQYF | TRBD2 | TRBV7-9 | many | TRBJ2-7